This TCR beta chain was sequenced for a study of beta chain features in type 1 diabetes. The overall study: Patient and healthy donor groups were alike in age, gender and cell yields.

TCRB transcripts that were expressed got sequenced, as all of the isolated RNA had been reverse transcribed. Produced via immunoSEQ multiplex PCR; TCRdb's table is partial and in-frame only. The repertoire holds nearly 250,000 clones, with 13% to 15% as singletons. This clone was recorded a few times. Trimming cost V 9 bases and J 3 bases; bases outside gene matches: 6. Germline V lookup: CDR1 LNHDA, CDR2 SQIVND (reference sequence). The CDR3 spans 14 residues. This chain connects TRBV19 to TRBJ1-5; TRBD1 matches 9 bases. The specimen was naive CD4+ T cells from blood. This TCR derives from a woman between 40 and 55 years old in good health. The CDR3: CASLDRGNNQPQHF. DNA for the CDR3: TGTGCCAGCCTGGACAGGGGAAACAATCAGCCCCAGCATTTT.